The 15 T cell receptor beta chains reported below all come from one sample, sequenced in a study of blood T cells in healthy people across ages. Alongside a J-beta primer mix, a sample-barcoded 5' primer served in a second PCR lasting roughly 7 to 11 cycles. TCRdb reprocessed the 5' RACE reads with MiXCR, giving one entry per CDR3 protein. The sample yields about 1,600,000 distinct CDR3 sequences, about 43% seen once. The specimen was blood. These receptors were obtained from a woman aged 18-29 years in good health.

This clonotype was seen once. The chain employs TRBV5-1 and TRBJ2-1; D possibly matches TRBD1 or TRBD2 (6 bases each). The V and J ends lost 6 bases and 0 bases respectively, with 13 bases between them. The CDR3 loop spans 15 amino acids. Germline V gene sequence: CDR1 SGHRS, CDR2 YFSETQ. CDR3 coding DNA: TGCGCCAGCACGGGGGCGGCGAGCTCCTACAATGAGCAGTTCTTC. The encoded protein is CASTGAASSYNEQFF.

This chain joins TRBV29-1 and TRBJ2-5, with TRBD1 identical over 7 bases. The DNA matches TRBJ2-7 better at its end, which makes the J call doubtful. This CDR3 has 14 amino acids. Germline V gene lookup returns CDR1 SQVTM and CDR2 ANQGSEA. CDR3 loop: CSVWVGEGGHEQYF. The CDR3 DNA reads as TGCAGCGTTTGGGTAGGGGAAGGGGGCCACGAGCAGTACTTC.

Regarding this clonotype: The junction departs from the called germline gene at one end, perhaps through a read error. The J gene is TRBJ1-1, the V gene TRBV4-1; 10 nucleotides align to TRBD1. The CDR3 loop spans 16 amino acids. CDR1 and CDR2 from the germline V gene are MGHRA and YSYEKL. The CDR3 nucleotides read TGCGCCAGCAGCCAACCTAGACAGGGGGCGAACACCGAAGATTTCTTT. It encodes CASSQPRQGANTEDFF.

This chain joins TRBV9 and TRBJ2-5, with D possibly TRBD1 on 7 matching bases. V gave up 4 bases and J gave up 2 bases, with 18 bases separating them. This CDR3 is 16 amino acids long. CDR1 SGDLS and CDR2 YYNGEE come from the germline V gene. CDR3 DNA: TGTGCCAGCAGCTTCCGAACGGGGGACAGTCAAGAGACCCAGTACTTC. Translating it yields CASSFRTGDSQETQYF.

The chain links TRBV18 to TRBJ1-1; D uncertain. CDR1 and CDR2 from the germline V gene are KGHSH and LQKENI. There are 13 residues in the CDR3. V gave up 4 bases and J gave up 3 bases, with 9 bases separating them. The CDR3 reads CASSRNDYTEAFF. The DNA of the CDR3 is TGTGCCAGCTCACGTAATGATTACACTGAAGCTTTCTTT.

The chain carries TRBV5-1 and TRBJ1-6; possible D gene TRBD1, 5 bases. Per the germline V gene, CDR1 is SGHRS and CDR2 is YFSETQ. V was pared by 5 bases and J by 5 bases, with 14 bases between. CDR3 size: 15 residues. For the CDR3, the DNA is TGCGCCAGCAGTATCTTGGGACTGGATAATTCACCCCTCCACTTT. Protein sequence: CASSILGLDNSPLHF.

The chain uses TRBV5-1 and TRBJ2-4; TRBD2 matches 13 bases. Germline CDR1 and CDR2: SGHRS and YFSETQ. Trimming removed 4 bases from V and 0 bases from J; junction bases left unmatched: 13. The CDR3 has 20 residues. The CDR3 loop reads CASSRDGTSGEIIAKNIQYF. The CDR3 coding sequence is TGCGCCAGCAGCCGGGATGGGACTAGCGGGGAAATAATAGCCAAAAACATTCAGTACTTC.

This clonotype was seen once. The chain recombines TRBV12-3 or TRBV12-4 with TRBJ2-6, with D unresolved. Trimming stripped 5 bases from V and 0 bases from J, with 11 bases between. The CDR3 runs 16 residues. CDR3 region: CASSPLSNSGANVLTF. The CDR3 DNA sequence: TGTGCCAGCAGTCCCTTGTCGAACTCTGGGGCCAACGTCCTGACTTTC.

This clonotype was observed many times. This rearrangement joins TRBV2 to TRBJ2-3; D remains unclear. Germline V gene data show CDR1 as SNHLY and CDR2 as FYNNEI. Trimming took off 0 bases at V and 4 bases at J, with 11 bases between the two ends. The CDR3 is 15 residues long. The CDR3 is CASSEALLSADTQYF. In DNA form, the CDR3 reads TGTGCCAGCAGTGAAGCGCTTCTTTCCGCAGATACGCAGTATTTT.

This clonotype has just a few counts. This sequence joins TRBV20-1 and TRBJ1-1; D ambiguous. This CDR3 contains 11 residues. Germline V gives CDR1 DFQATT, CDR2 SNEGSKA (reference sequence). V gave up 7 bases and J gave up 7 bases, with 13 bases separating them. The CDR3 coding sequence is TGCAGTGTACGGGCCCCCGTTGAAGCTTTCTTT. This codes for CSVRAPVEAFF.

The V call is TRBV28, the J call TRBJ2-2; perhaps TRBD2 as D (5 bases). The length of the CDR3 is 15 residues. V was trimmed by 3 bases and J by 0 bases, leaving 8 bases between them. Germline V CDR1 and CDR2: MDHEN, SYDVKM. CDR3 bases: TGTGCCAGCAGTTTTCGGGGTCCGAACACCGGGGAGCTGTTTTTT. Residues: CASSFRGPNTGELFF.

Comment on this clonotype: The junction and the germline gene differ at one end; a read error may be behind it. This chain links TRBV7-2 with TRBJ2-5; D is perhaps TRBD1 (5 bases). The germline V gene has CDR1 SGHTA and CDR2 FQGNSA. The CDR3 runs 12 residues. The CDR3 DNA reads TGTGCCAGCCAGGGTCTCGAGGAGACCCGGTACTTC. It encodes CASQGLEETRYF. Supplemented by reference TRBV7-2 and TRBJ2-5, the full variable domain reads GAGVSQSPSNKVTEKGKDVELRCDPISGHTALYWYRQSLGQGLEFLIYFQGNSAPDKSGLPSDRFSAERTGGSVSTLTIQRTQQEDSAVYLCASQGLEETRYFGPGTRLLVL.

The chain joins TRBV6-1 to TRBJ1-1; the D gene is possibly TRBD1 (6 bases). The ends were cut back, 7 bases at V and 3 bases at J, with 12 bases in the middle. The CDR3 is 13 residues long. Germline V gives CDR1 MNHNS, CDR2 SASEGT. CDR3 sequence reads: CASTKEGDTEAFF. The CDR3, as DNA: TGTGCCAGCACCAAAGAGGGGGACACTGAAGCTTTCTTT.

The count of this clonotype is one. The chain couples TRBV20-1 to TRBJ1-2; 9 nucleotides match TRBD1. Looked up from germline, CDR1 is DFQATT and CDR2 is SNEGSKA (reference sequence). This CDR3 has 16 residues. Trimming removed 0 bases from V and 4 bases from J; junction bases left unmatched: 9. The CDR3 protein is CSARDIGTGTSYGYTF. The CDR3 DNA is TGCAGTGCTAGAGATATCGGGACAGGGACATCCTATGGCTACACCTTC.

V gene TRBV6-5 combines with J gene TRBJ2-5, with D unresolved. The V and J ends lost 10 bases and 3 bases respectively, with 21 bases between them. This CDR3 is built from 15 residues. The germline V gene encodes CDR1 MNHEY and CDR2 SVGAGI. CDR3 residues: CATRGSSLGKETQYF. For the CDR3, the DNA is TGTGCCACCAGAGGATCCAGCCTGGGAAAAGAGACCCAGTACTTC.